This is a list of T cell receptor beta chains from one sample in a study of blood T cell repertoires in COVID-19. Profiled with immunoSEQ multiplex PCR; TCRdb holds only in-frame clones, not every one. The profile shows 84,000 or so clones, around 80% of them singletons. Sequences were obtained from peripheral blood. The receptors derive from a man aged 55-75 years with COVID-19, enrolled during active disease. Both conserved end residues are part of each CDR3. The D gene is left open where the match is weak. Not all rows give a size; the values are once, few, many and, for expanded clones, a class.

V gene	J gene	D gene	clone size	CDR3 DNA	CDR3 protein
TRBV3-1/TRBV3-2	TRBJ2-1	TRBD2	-	TGTGCCAGCAGCCAAGCACTACCGGGACTAGGAAGCGGCAATGAGCAGTTCTTC	CASSQALPGLGSGNEQFF
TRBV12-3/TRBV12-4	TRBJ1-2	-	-	TGTGCCAGCAGGCGGGATTCCGTATATGGCTACACCTTC	CASRRDSVYGYTF
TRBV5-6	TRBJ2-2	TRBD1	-	TGTGCCAGCAGGGAATACCGGGACAGCAGCTTTGGGGAGCTGTTTTTT	CASREYRDSSFGELFF
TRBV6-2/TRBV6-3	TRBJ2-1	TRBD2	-	TGTGCCAGCAGTTACGGAGGGACTAAATACAATGAGCAGTTCTTC	CASSYGGTKYNEQFF
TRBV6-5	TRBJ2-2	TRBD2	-	TGTGCCAGCAGCCGGGGGGGCGGTATCGGGGAGCTGTTTTTT	CASSRGGGIGELFF
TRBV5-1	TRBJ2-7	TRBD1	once	TGCGCCAGCAGCTTGGAACAGGGGGCACACGAGCAGTACTTC	CASSLEQGAHEQYF
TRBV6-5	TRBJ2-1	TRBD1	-	TGTGCCAGCAGATTGGGACAGTTCTCCTACAATGAGCAGTTCTTC	CASRLGQFSYNEQFF
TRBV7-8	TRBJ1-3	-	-	TGTGCCAGCAGCTTAGGGTCTGGAGGTAGACGGGACTCTCTTGGAAACACCATATATTTT	CASSLGSGGRRDSLGNTIYF
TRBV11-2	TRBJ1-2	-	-	TGTGCCAGCAGCTTAGACTCCACAGGGTGGGATGGCTACACCTTC	CASSLDSTGWDGYTF
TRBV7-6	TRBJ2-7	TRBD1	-	TGTGCCAGCAGCTTAGCGCCAGGACAGGGGGAGGGCTACGAGCAGTACTTC	CASSLAPGQGEGYEQYF
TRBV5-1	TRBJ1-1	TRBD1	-	TGCGCCAGCAGCCCGTGGGACAGTTCCGACGCTGAAGCTTTCTTT	CASSPWDSSDAEAFF
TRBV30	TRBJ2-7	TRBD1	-	TGTGCCTGGAGCCACAGGGGCCTAGGCTCCTACGAGCAGTACTTC	CAWSHRGLGSYEQYF
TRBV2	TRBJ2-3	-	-	TGTGCCAGCAGCGGAAGCGGGAGCACAGATACGCAGTATTTT	CASSGSGSTDTQYF
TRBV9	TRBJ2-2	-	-	TGTGCCAGCAGACTCGGCACCGGGGAGCTGTTTTTT	CASRLGTGELFF
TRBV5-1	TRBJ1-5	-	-	TGCGCCAGCAGCTTGGCGGGGTCTAGCAATCAGCCCCAGCATTTT	CASSLAGSSNQPQHF
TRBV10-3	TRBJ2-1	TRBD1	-	TGTGCCATCAGGGCATCCCCCGGGACAGGGAATGAGCAGTTCTTC	CAIRASPGTGNEQFF
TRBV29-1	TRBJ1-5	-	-	TGCAGCGTTGTTCAGGGGCCCAATCAGCCCCAGCATTTT	CSVVQGPNQPQHF
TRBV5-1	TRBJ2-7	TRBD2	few	TGCGCCAGCAGCTCTTTACCCGGGACTAGCTACGAGCAGTACTTC	CASSSLPGTSYEQYF
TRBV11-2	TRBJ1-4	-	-	TGTGCCAGCAGCTTAGAAGGGGCGTTCGGCGAAAAACTGTTTTTT	CASSLEGAFGEKLFF
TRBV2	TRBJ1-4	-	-	TGTGCCAGCGGGCAGGATGAAAAACTGTTTTTT	CASGQDEKLFF
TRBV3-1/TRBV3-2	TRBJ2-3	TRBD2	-	TGTGCCAGCAGCCAAGTGGCGGGGGGAAAAGGAACAGATACGCAGTATTTT	CASSQVAGGKGTDTQYF
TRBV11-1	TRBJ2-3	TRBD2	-	TGTGCCAGCAGCTTAGTAGCGGGGGGAGTAGATACGCAGTATTTT	CASSLVAGGVDTQYF
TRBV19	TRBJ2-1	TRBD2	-	TGTGCCAGTAGTTTTAGCGGGAGTCGAGAGCAGTTCTTC	CASSFSGSREQFF
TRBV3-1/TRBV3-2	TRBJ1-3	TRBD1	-	TGTGCCAGCAGCCTATGGGACAGAGCTGGAAACACCATATATTTT	CASSLWDRAGNTIYF
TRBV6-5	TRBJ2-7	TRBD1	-	TGTGCCAGCTCGGTGCGGGACAGGGGGCCCTACGAGCAGTACTTC	CASSVRDRGPYEQYF
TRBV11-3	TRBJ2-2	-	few	TGTGCCAGCAGCCCAATAGCGGCCGGGGAGCTGTTTTTT	CASSPIAAGELFF
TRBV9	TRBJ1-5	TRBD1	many	TGTGCCAGCAGCGTAGAGGGACAGGGAACGCCCCAGCATTTT	CASSVEGQGTPQHF
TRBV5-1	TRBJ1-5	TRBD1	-	TGCGCCAGCAGCATCGGACAGGGGGATCAGCCCCAGCATTTT	CASSIGQGDQPQHF
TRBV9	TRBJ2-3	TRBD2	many	TGTGCCAGCACCCGTAGCGCCGCGGGAGCCACAGATACGCAGTATTTT	CASTRSAAGATDTQYF
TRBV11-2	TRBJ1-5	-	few	TGTGCCAGCACCCTAGCGGGGGGTACCGGGCCCCAGCATTTT	CASTLAGGTGPQHF
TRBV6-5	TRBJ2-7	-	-	TGTGCCAGCAGTTACGGCCGAGGAAGCTCCTACGAGCAGTACTTC	CASSYGRGSSYEQYF
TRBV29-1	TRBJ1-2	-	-	TGCAGCGTTGTTGCAGGGCCCTATGGCTACACCTTC	CSVVAGPYGYTF
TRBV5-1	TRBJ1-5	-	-	TGCGCCAGCAGCTTGGGACTCGATAGCAATCAGCCCCAGCATTTT	CASSLGLDSNQPQHF
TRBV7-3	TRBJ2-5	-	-	TGTGCCAGCAGCCCTTCGGGTTTTGGAGGGGAGACCCAGTACTTC	CASSPSGFGGETQYF
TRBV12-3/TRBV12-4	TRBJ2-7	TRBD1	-	TGTGCCAGCACCGCGACAGGGACCCACGAGCAGTACTTC	CASTATGTHEQYF
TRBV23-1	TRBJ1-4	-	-	TGCGCCAGCAGTCAGCGACAGATACCCAGGACTACAACTAATGAAAAACTGTTTTTT	CASSQRQIPRTTTNEKLFF
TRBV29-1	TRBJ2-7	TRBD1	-	TGCAGCGTAAGGGGGCTAAACCCCTACGAGCAGTACTTC	CSVRGLNPYEQYF
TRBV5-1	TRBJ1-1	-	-	TGCGCCAGCAGCTTGGCCCCCGGGGGACCCAGGGCAGAGGCTTTCTTT	CASSLAPGGPRAEAFF
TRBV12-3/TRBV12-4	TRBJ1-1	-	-	TGTGCCAGCAGATCAAGAAAGCTCCTTGAAGCTTTCTTT	CASRSRKLLEAFF
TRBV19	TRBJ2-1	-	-	TGTGCCAGTAGTACGAGCTACGGTTTTGAGCAGTTCTTC	CASSTSYGFEQFF
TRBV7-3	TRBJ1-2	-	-	TGTGCCAGCAGCCCCAATGCGGGGGGGGCCTATGGCTACACCTTC	CASSPNAGGAYGYTF
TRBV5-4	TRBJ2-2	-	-	TGTGCCAGCAGCTTGGTTAGGACAGCGAACACCGGGGAGCTGTTTTTT	CASSLVRTANTGELFF
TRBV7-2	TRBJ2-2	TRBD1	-	TGTGCCAGCAGCCACTACCGGGACAGGGGTGCCAACGGGGAGCTGTTTTTT	CASSHYRDRGANGELFF
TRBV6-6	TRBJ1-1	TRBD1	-	TGTGCCAGCAGTTACCCAGGGGACAGGGTCGGCACTGAAGCTTTCTTT	CASSYPGDRVGTEAFF
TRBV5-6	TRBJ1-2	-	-	TGTGCCAGCAGCTTGGGGGCGCTGGGGGGAAACTATGGCTACACCTTC	CASSLGALGGNYGYTF
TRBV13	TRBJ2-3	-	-	TGTGCCAGCAGCTTAGGACAGGCCACAGATACGCAGTATTTT	CASSLGQATDTQYF
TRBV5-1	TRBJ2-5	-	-	TGCGCCAGCAGCTCATCGGGATTCCAAGAGACCCAGTACTTC	CASSSSGFQETQYF
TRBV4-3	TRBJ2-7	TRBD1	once	TGCGCCAGCAGCCAAAGCCGGGACAGACCCTACGAGCAGTACTTC	CASSQSRDRPYEQYF
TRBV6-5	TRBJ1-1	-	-	TGTGCCAGCAGGGCGACACAACTGCGGGGTGAAGCTTTCTTT	CASRATQLRGEAFF
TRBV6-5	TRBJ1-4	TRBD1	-	TGTGCCACGGGCGGACAGGGAAAGGAAAAACTGTTTTTT	CATGGQGKEKLFF